The entry below describes one T cell receptor beta chain. These data come from a study of blood T cell repertoires in COVID-19. Turning to the study itself: Nucleic acid was either cDNA or gDNA, and it came from T cells, B-cell-depleted T cells, or PBMCs.

Only in-frame clones appear in the TCRdb table, and some are missing; sequencing was by immunoSEQ multiplex PCR. The sample lists 70,000 to 85,000 clones; roughly 84% were seen once. Sequencing was performed on peripheral blood. The receptor was derived from an elderly woman in a cohort sampled during active or convalescent COVID-19.

CDR3 region: CASSRPGTGRRAEAFF. CDR3 DNA: TGTGCCAGCAGCCGTCCCGGGACAGGGCGAAGGGCTGAAGCTTTCTTT. V and J are TRBV3-1 (or the pseudogene TRBV3-2) and TRBJ1-1; 9 nucleotides match TRBD1. Trimming took 4 bases from V and 6 from J; bases not matched to a gene: 12. Germline-derived CDR1 and CDR2 are LGHDT and YNNKEL (reference sequence). This CDR3 region has 16 residues.